Shown below are 3 T cell receptor beta chains from a single sample sequenced in a study of CXCR3-negative and CXCR3-positive naive CD8 T cells. Each TRB cDNA library was prepared by 5' RACE (with UMI labels). No DNA is given; TCRdb re-called the 5' RACE reads and lists each CDR3 protein once. The sample yields under 85,000 distinct CDR3 sequences, of which the top ten take up around 1.5%. The sample was naive CXCR3- CD8+ T cells from blood. Sample subset: CD45RO-CCR7+CD27+CD95- naive CD8+ T cells lacking CXCR3 (TNR3-). These receptors were obtained from a human donor in good health. Some clones in this sample may be carry-over from other donors' samples.

The chain has TRBV27 and TRBJ2-6. This CDR3 has 14 residues. Germline V gene data show CDR1 as MNHEY and CDR2 as SMNVEV (reference sequence). The CDR3 here is CASSLQSGANVLTF.

This rearrangement joins TRBV4-2 to TRBJ2-5; the TRBD2 assignment by TCRdb is unverifiable without DNA. Germline V gene sequence: CDR1 LGHNA, CDR2 YNFKEQ. This CDR3 region has 17 residues. CDR3 amino acids: CASSQDEGGGGRKTQYF.

V usage is TRBV11-2 and J usage is TRBJ1-1; absent DNA, TCRdb's TRBD1 call cannot be checked. The CDR3 has 14 amino acids. Per germline, CDR1 SGHAT and CDR2 FQNNGV. This chain's CDR3 is CASSFGRGKTEAFF.